The 15 T cell receptor beta chains below were found in one sample sequenced in a study of long-term antiretroviral therapy in people with HIV. Version v3.0 of the immunoSEQ assay ran at survey level. The assay was immunoSEQ multiplex PCR, and TCRdb's table has in-frame clones only and misses some. The table has about 20,000 clones, 90% seen once. Here the sequenced sample was unsorted PBMCs, taken 4.4 years before starting antiretroviral therapy. The receptors were sampled from a woman aged 25 to 45 with HIV.

This clone is a singleton in its sample. V is TRBV11-2 and J is TRBJ2-5; D unclear. The V and J ends lost 3 bases and 5 bases respectively, with 7 bases between them. CDR3 length: 12 amino acids. Germline loops: CDR1 SGHAT, CDR2 FQNNGV. The CDR3 sequence is CASSLLSETQYF. The CDR3 DNA follows: TGTGCCAGCAGCTTGCTGAGTGAGACCCAGTACTTC.

The chain recombines TRBV5-4 with TRBJ1-2; D is undetermined. Trimming cost V 1 base and J 8 bases, with 18 bases left between them. Per germline, CDR1 SGHNT and CDR2 YYREEE (reference sequence). The CDR3 spans 15 residues. The CDR3 loop is CASSLNPGVAGGYTF. The DNA for the CDR3 is TGTGCCAGCAGCTTGAACCCCGGAGTTGCCGGAGGCTACACCTTC.

The J gene is TRBJ1-1, the V gene TRBV29-1; TRBD1 aligns across 7 bases. J lost 5 bases, V lost 0 bases, and 6 bases had no gene match. In germline, CDR1 is SQVTM, CDR2 ANQGSEA. CDR3 length: 14 amino acids. Written as DNA, the CDR3 is TGCAGCGTTGAAGATATGACAGGGAGAACTGAAGCTTTCTTT. Protein: CSVEDMTGRTEAFF.

The rearrangement links TRBV7-3 to TRBJ2-1; 7 bases align to TRBD1. Trimming took 2 bases from V and 8 from J; bases not matched to a gene: 9. This CDR3 comprises 15 residues. Germline V lookup: CDR1 SGHTA, CDR2 FQGTGA. The CDR3 DNA is TGTGCCAGCAGCTTAGACCCGGGACAGTCGCATGAGCAGTTCTTC. It codes for CASSLDPGQSHEQFF.

The V call is TRBV15, the J call TRBJ1-3; perhaps TRBD1 as D (6 bases). The germline V gene has CDR1 LNHNV and CDR2 YYDKDF (reference sequence). The CDR3 loop spans 15 amino acids. The germline V and J ends were trimmed by 0 bases and 2 bases, with 8 bases remaining between them. As DNA, the CDR3 is TGTGCCACCAGCAGAGATCCAGGGGCTGGAAACACCATATATTTT. Its protein is CATSRDPGAGNTIYF. Supplemented by reference TRBV15 and TRBJ1-3, the full variable domain reads DAMVIQNPRYQVTQFGKPVTLSCSQTLNHNVMYWYQQKSSQAPKLLFHYYDKDFNNEADTPDNFQSRRPNTSFCFLDIRSPGLGDTAMYLCATSRDPGAGNTIYFGEGSWLTVV.

This chain uses TRBV28 with TRBJ1-4, with TRBD1 identical over 7 bases. The germline CDR1 and CDR2 sequences are MDHEN and SYDVKM. The CDR3 is made up of 17 amino acids. With V trimmed by 3 bases and J by 6 bases, 13 bases remained unmatched. CDR3 amino acids: CASSLEYVGGGDEKLFF. The CDR3 coding sequence is TGTGCCAGCAGTTTGGAATATGTGGGAGGGGGCGATGAAAAACTGTTTTTT.

This chain links TRBV6-1 with TRBJ2-5, with 11 bases matching TRBD2. The CDR3 covers 15 residues. After removal of 9 bases from V and 7 bases from J, the junction contained 13 bases not matched to a gene. Germline V gene sequence: CDR1 MNHNS, CDR2 SASEGT. Here the CDR3 reads CASSTSSGGRGTQYF. The CDR3 DNA sequence: TGTGCCAGTTCCACTTCTAGCGGGGGGAGGGGGACCCAGTACTTC.

The chain has TRBV5-6 and TRBJ2-3; D is uncertain. The V gene lost 0 bases and the J gene lost 2 bases, with 10 bases spanning the gap. The CDR3 spans 15 residues. Germline CDR1 is SGHDT and CDR2 is YYEEEE. CDR3 DNA sequence: TGTGCCAGCAGCTTGGGCACCGGGCCCACAGATACGCAGTATTTT. Residues: CASSLGTGPTDTQYF.

The chain recombines TRBV19 with TRBJ2-5; TRBD2 might be the D (6 bases). Germline CDR1 is LNHDA and CDR2 is SQIVND (reference sequence). V was trimmed by 1 base and J by 2 bases, leaving 8 bases between them. The CDR3 totals 14 residues. The CDR3: CASSIVGGQETQYF. The CDR3 DNA sequence: TGTGCCAGTAGTATAGTCGGGGGTCAAGAGACCCAGTACTTC.

This sequence joins TRBV10-1 and TRBJ1-1, with D maybe TRBD1 (6 bases). CDR3 length equals 13 residues. V was trimmed by 5 bases and J by 4 bases, leaving 11 bases between them. Germline loops: CDR1 WNHNN, CDR2 SYGVQD (reference sequence). This CDR3 reads CASSFTGRTEAFF. The CDR3, as DNA: TGCGCCAGCAGTTTTACAGGGCGCACTGAAGCTTTCTTT.

V gene TRBV30 combines with J gene TRBJ1-4; the D is unclear. CDR3 size: 11 residues. V was shortened by 0 bases and J by 7 bases, with 3 bases between the two germline ends. In germline, CDR1 is GTSNPN, CDR2 SVGIG (reference sequence). The CDR3 coding sequence is TGTGCCTGGAGTGTTACTGAAAAACTGTTTTTT. As protein: CAWSVTEKLFF. Full variable domain (remainder filled in from reference TRBV30 and TRBJ1-4): SQTIHQWPATLVQPVGSPLSLECTVEGTSNPNLYWYRQAAGRGLQLLFYSVGIGQISSEVPQNLSASRPQDRQFILSSKKLLLSDSGFYLCAWSVTEKLFFGSGTQLSVL.

This chain uses TRBV27 with TRBJ2-2; a weak D match, TRBD1 (5 bases). V was trimmed by 6 bases and J by 0 bases, leaving 11 bases between them. Germline V lookup: CDR1 MNHEY, CDR2 SMNVEV (reference sequence). The CDR3 covers 15 residues. The CDR3: CASRPRQTNTGELFF. The DNA of the CDR3 is TGTGCCAGCAGACCTAGACAGACGAACACCGGGGAGCTGTTTTTT.

The V call is TRBV2, the J call TRBJ1-4; 7 positions agree with TRBD1. The V and J ends lost 5 bases and 3 bases, in that order; junction bases with no gene match: 12. This CDR3 is built from 17 residues. Germline V gene data show CDR1 as SNHLY and CDR2 as FYNNEI. CDR3 loop: CASSRTNSGTANEKLFF. The CDR3 DNA reads as TGTGCCAGCAGTCGTACCAACTCCGGGACAGCTAATGAAAAACTGTTTTTT. The entire variable domain, with the rest obtained from reference TRBV2 and TRBJ1-4, is as follows: EPEVTQTPSHQVTQMGQEVILRCVPISNHLYFYWYRQILGQKVEFLVSFYNNEISEKSEIFDDQFSVERPDGSNFTLKIRSTKLEDSAMYFCASSRTNSGTANEKLFFGSGTQLSVL.

The genes are TRBV4-1 and TRBJ1-5, with a weak D call TRBD1 (5 bases). There are 14 residues in the CDR3. Germline loops: CDR1 MGHRA, CDR2 YSYEKL. V was shortened by 6 bases and J by 5 bases, with 14 bases between the two germline ends. The CDR3, as DNA: TGCGCCAGCAGGGGGCCGGGGCTTGATCAGCCCCAGCATTTT. It encodes CASRGPGLDQPQHF.

This clone was seen more than once but under ten times. DNA for the CDR3: TGTGCCAGCAGCTCCAGAGCCCGACAGATGAACCAAGAGACCCAGTACTTC. Translation: CASSSRARQMNQETQYF. The rearrangement joins TRBV5-4 to TRBJ2-5; perhaps TRBD1 as D (5 bases). The CDR3 contains 17 residues. Trimming stripped 3 bases from V and 0 bases from J, with 18 bases between. Germline values: CDR1 SGHNT, CDR2 YYREEE (reference sequence).